This TCR beta chain comes out of a study of PD-L1 blockade in urothelial cancer. Study summary: Atezolizumab, begun by patients in about 2014, was given at 1,200 mg intravenously every 3 weeks. Each blood sample yielded a median of 141,255 T cells. Study-wide results and limits: Better survival was predicted by below-median pretreatment blood TCR clonality.

Time point noted: pretreatment peripheral blood. Pretreatment sampling and on-treatment sampling together yielded between 1 and 8 samples for each patient. As concerns this clone: Its antigen remains unknown.

This CDR3 is built from 14 residues. In germline, CDR1 is SEHNR, CDR2 FQNEAQ (reference sequence). Trimming stripped 5 bases from V and 2 bases from J, with 11 bases between. Here immunoSEQ multiplex PCR was the method, and the copy in TCRdb shows in-frame clones only, minus some. The data hold tens of thousands of clones, with 75% to 90% observed a single time. This TCR was recovered from a middle-aged man with urothelial cancer. Sequencing was performed on PBMCs, taken around atezolizumab (anti-PD-L1) treatment. The chain is built from TRBV7-9 and TRBJ2-3; D possibly corresponds to TRBD1 (6 bases). The CDR3 DNA is TGTGCCAGCAGCCCACAGGGACCCACAGATACGCAGTATTTT. Its translation: CASSPQGPTDTQYF. The full variable domain, with the rest looked up from reference TRBV7-9 and TRBJ2-3, is DTGVSQNPRHKITKRGQNVTFRCDPISEHNRLYWYRQTLGQGPEFLTYFQNEAQLEKSRLLSDRFSAERPKGSFSTLEIQRTEQGDSAMYLCASSPQGPTDTQYFGPGTRLTVL.